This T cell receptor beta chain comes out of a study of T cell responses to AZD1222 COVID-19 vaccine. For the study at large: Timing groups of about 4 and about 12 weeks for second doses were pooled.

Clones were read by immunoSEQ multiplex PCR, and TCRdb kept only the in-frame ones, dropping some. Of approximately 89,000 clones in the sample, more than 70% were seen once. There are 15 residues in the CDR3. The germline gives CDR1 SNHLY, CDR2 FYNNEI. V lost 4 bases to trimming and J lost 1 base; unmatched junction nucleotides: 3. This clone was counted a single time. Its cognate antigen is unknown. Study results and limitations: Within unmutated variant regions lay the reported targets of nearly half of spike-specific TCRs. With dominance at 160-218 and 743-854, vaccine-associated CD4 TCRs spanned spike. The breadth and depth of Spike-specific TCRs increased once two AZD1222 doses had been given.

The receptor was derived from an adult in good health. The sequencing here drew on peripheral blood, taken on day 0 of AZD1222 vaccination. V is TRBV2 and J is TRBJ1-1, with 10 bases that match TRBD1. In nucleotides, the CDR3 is TGTGCCAGCAGTGCCCGGACAGGGGGGAACACTGAAGCTTTCTTT. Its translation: CASSARTGGNTEAFF.